This T cell receptor (beta chain) stems from a study of cytomegalovirus exposure and HLA in healthy donors (dated by TCRdb to about 2017). As for the study more broadly: According to an earlier analysis of 587 of the donors, about 180 million T cells yielded approximately 120 million unique TCR beta sequences and approximately 300 Gb of sequence data. An early release covering more than 500 HLA-typed donors comprised about 300 gigabases of sequencing data and tens of millions of unique TCR sequences. Of the roughly 390 genotyped donors, more than 75% were placed in the genetic ancestry cluster associated with self-reported Caucasian donors. The study aimed to test whether cataloging public T cell receptors could reveal signatures of past pathogen exposure. The T cell repertoires of some 700 subjects were profiled by immunosequencing and related to cytomegalovirus serostatus. Besides the first cohort of roughly 700 subjects, a separate validation cohort made up of 120 different subjects was used. To predict cytomegalovirus infection status, the study combined high-throughput TCR immunosequencing, statistical association of individual TCRs with disease status, and machine learning. A later analysis re-analyzed previously published TCR beta repertoires from 666 donors and added high-resolution HLA genotyping to study TCR occurrence patterns. Rather than using new phenotypic data, the later analysis identified candidate immune exposures from TCR beta sequences and from how often those sequences occurred across donors. To decide whether each TCR beta V gene segment behaved as functional or pseudogenic, an earlier analysis of some 600 of the donors relied on high-throughput TCR beta sequencing. Donor age, sex, ethnicity and CMV serostatus were collected together with the repertoire data. A later genetic analysis took genome-wide SNP genotypes for about 55% of the roughly 700 donors and used that subset as a discovery cohort. All discovery cohort repertoires had been generated on a single sequencing platform. HLA typing covered class I and class II loci at four-digit resolution. The number of donors typed differed by locus, with roughly 620-630 for A, B, C, DRB1 and DQB1, roughly 550 for DQA1, approximately 580 for DPA1, and approximately 470 for DPB1. Because of strong linkage in the cohort, 4 to 6 DR-DQ haplotypes were treated as single units for association and clustering. Among roughly 370 genotyped donors of the cohort, an average of approximately 240,000 unique TCR beta nucleotide sequences were sequenced per donor, roughly 20% of them non-productive. Study-level results and caveats: The study gave a list of over 150 TCR beta chains associated with cytomegalovirus. Specific HLA alleles were associated with 15,000 to 20,000 TCR beta sequences at a false discovery rate of 0.05 in a later analysis. The only immune exposure information available for the cohort was CMV serostatus. A later genetic analysis reported fewer N-insertions in productive TCRs among donors in an Asian-associated ancestry cluster than the roughly 700-donor mean. It was suggested by the authors that the approach could potentially be generalized to other disease states and immunological phenotypes. Compared with equally common non-associated chains, HLA-associated TCR beta chains in a later analysis were more clonally expanded and had lower generation probabilities. When HLA alleles, especially DR and DQ, strongly co-occurred, attributing TCR associations to individual alleles was difficult. Most TCR sequences were seen in very few donors, while some public TCRs were found in many individuals. A further reported finding was that TCR beta sequences accurately predicted the HLA-A and HLA-B alleles for most subjects in the first cohort. A later genetic analysis associated a missense DCLRE1C variant with V-gene and J-gene trimming of TCR beta chains, and an independent cohort replicated the association. A few of the identified cytomegalovirus-associated TCR beta chains were confirmed in vitro to be specific for cytomegalovirus antigens. According to a later analysis, parvovirus B19, influenza, CMV and Epstein-Barr virus appeared linked to several top co-occurrence clusters. Linkage disequilibrium might explain the correlated functional status among segregating V segments, but an unknown experimental factor could not be ruled out. Presence/absence analyses assumed roughly uniform sequencing depth across donors, an assumption that may not hold. The earlier analysis of almost 600 of the donors excluded 15 to 20 rarely observed V segments, including chromosome 9 orphons, because counts were too low. Only TCR beta chains were sequenced in this cohort, and the absence of alpha or paired-chain data limited detectable features. Most CMV-associated TCR beta chains appeared to be HLA-restricted in a later analysis, and the HLA associations seemed to be driven largely by CMV exposure. An earlier analysis of 587 of the donors showed that most TCR beta V segments appeared in productive rearrangements either about 87% or about 30% of the time, which broadly matched IMGT annotations. Cytomegalovirus status was reported to be diagnosed by the classifier with high specificity and sensitivity in both the original and validation cohorts. Some IMGT-functional V segments, including TRBV6-2 and TRBV6-3, could not be distinguished by the 87-base-pair reads and were therefore excluded. According to a later analysis, TCR association rates differed among HLA loci, with DRB1 alleles showing the most associated TCRs and HLA-C alleles showing the fewest. The sequencing pipeline was judged likely to have produced a cluster of highly shared sequence variants as a technical artifact. Because HLA typing was missing for some donors at each locus, association tests included only the typed subset.

Library generation was performed with the immunoSEQ multiplex PCR assay. For the multiplex PCR, a mixture combining 60 forward primers for TCR Vbeta segments and 13 reverse primers for TCR Jbeta segments was used. The CDR3 region of rearranged TCR beta genes was amplified from genomic DNA with a multiplex PCR assay. Amplified TCR beta libraries were sequenced as 87-base-pair reads on the Illumina HiSeq System. Under the source paper's analysis protocol: A later analysis tallied around 87 million unique TCR beta chains across the 660 or so repertoires, and approximately 12 million of those chains were shared by two or more donors. A nearest-neighbor algorithm error-corrected the raw reads and collapsed the reads into unique sequences, merging closely related sequences to remove PCR and sequencing errors. CDR3 sequences were aligned to IMGT reference sequences to assign V, D and J gene segments. For a sequence to be retained, at least a six-nucleotide match to both a V gene segment and a J gene segment was required. Rearrangements were classified as productive when the CDR3 lacked stop codons and remained in frame with V and J, and all other rearrangements were classified as non-productive. CDR3 was defined according to IMGT convention as the region running from the second conserved V-encoded cysteine to the conserved J-encoded phenylalanine. Sequences without an unambiguous match to a single V gene segment were excluded from the earlier analysis of 587 of the donors. In an earlier analysis of 587 of the donors, V segments were called functional above 56.7% productive rearrangements and were called segregating when the between-donor standard deviation exceeded 5%. A statistical classification framework was built for diagnosing cytomegalovirus status from the catalog of TCR beta chain sequences. V and J gene assignment, in a later analysis, came from comparing TCR nucleotide sequences with IMGT/GENE-DB human TR gene sequences. Using the TCRdist pipeline, a later analysis assigned CDR3 sequences along with most-parsimonious VDJ recombination scenarios. In a later analysis, each TCR beta chain was defined by its CDR3 amino acid sequence together with its V-gene family, and reads lacking a unique V-gene family were excluded. In a later analysis, around 650 highly shared, low-generation-probability nucleotide sequences were removed to address suspected cross-contamination and a sequencing artifact. In a later analysis, a clonal expansion index was calculated for each public chain from normalized within-repertoire ranks of inferred template counts. In a later analysis, generation probabilities were computed using a VDJ recombination model fitted to out-of-frame rearrangements, and the results were checked against IGoR. In a later analysis, hypergeometric tests were used to score TCR-TCR, TCR-HLA and TCR-CMV co-occurrence, with a repertoire-size bias correction applied to TCR pairs. A later analysis estimated false discovery rates by permuting HLA or CMV assignments 20 times. In a later analysis, co-occurring TCRs were grouped with DBSCAN, and TCRdist sequence similarity was added when clustering was performed within HLA-allele-positive subsets. Repertoires with fewer than 30,000 or more than 120,000 public chains were left out of co-occurrence clustering, as were about 5 repertoires with anomalous nucleotide sharing. In its TCRdb copy, this immuneACCESS table keeps in-frame sequences only and misses some clones. Where compared with another copy, unresolved V genes explain less than half of these, and the others have no known cause. Clonal size and the V and J genes are those of that table, whereas D and trimming came from the DNA. This sample lists 120,000 to 150,000 clones; 61% were detected once. The top ten hold approximately 1.7% of the sample.

In total, fewer than 750 healthy bone marrow donors made up the cohort. At the time of sampling, every cohort member was nominally healthy, though immune exposures that went unrecorded were likely present. The donor tested CMV seronegative, placing the donor among the 350 or so seronegative members of the cohort. Each donor provided a peripheral blood sample, and peripheral blood mononuclear cells were used for TCR beta sequencing. Genomic DNA extraction from the blood cell samples was performed with the Qiagen DNeasy Blood Extraction Kit. The table lists this clone with a few counts. This clone's antigen is unknown. The input lacks base qualities; no much larger clone sits a single base away. From the germline V gene, CDR1 is SGHAT and CDR2 is FQNNGV. From V the trimming removes 2 bases and from J it removes 10 bases, while the gene matches leave 5 bases of the junction unaccounted for. The CDR3, from cysteine to phenylalanine, totals 12 residues. Only CDR3 DNA is held: 36 bases, read in frame from base 1.

The clonotype was recovered from a male donor in good health and CMV-seronegative. The V gene is TRBV11-2 and the J gene is TRBJ2-7; TRBD1 matches 7 bases in the middle. The sequencing sample was made of PBMCs. The sequence in DNA is TGTGCCAGCAGCTTAAACAGGGGATTTCAGTACTTC. Translated, it gives CASSLNRGFQYF.